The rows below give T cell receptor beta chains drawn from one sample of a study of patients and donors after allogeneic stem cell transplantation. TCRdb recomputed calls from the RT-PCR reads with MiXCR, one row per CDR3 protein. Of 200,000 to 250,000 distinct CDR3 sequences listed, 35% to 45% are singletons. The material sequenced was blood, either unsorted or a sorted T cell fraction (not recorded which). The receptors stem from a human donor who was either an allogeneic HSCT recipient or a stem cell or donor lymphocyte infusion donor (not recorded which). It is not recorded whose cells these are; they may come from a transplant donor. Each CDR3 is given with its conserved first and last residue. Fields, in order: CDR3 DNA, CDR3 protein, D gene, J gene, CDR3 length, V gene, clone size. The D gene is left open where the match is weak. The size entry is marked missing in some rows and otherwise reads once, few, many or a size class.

CDR3 DNA: TGCGCCAGCAGCCAAGATGCGGGGGGGTACAATGAGCAGTTCTTC
CDR3 protein: CASSQDAGGYNEQFF
D gene: TRBD2
J gene: TRBJ2-1
CDR3 length: 15
V gene: TRBV4-3
clone size: -

CDR3 DNA: TGTGCCAGCAGTTACGTTGGCAGGGGGCAGGAAAAACTGTTTTTT
CDR3 protein: CASSYVGRGQEKLFF
D gene: TRBD1
J gene: TRBJ1-4
CDR3 length: 15
V gene: TRBV6-5
clone size: few

CDR3 DNA: TGCGCCAGCAGCCACGGGACAGATAATGAAAAACTGTTTTTT
CDR3 protein: CASSHGTDNEKLFF
D gene: TRBD1
J gene: TRBJ1-4
CDR3 length: 14
V gene: TRBV5-1
clone size: few

CDR3 DNA: TGCGCCAGCAGCTGGGGACAGGGGGGCACTGAAGCTTTCTTT
CDR3 protein: CASSWGQGGTEAFF
D gene: TRBD1
J gene: TRBJ1-1
CDR3 length: 14
V gene: TRBV5-1
clone size: -

CDR3 DNA: TGTGCCAGCAGCTTACTCCGGAACACTGAAGCTTTCTTT
CDR3 protein: CASSLLRNTEAFF
D gene: -
J gene: TRBJ1-1
CDR3 length: 13
V gene: TRBV7-2
clone size: many

CDR3 DNA: TGTGCCAGCAGCTTAGGGGGGGTCTTGCAGACCCAGTACTTC
CDR3 protein: CASSLGGVLQTQYF
D gene: -
J gene: TRBJ2-5
CDR3 length: 14
V gene: TRBV7-8
clone size: -

CDR3 DNA: TGCGCCAGCAGCTTGACAGGGAGGCAGCCCCAGCATTTT
CDR3 protein: CASSLTGRQPQHF
D gene: -
J gene: TRBJ1-5
CDR3 length: 13
V gene: TRBV5-1
clone size: many

CDR3 DNA: TGTGCCAGCAGCGTAGCAGGGACGGGGGATCAGCCCCAGCATTTT
CDR3 protein: CASSVAGTGDQPQHF
D gene: -
J gene: TRBJ1-5
CDR3 length: 15
V gene: TRBV9
clone size: once

CDR3 DNA: TGTGCCAGCAGTTTTAGCAGGGGGCGGGCCGGGGAGCTGTTTTTT
CDR3 protein: CASSFSRGRAGELFF
D gene: TRBD1
J gene: TRBJ2-2
CDR3 length: 15
V gene: TRBV12-3/TRBV12-4
clone size: -

CDR3 DNA: TGCGCCAGCAGCCAAAGCCGGGCCCACTACGAGCAGTACTTC
CDR3 protein: CASSQSRAHYEQYF
D gene: -
J gene: TRBJ2-7
CDR3 length: 14
V gene: TRBV4-1
clone size: -